The rows below give T cell receptor beta chains drawn from one sample of a study of T cell changes during pregnancy in multiple sclerosis. Assay used: immunoSEQ multiplex PCR; TCRdb lists only in-frame clones, some missing. The sample contains under 55,000 clones, 85% to 95% of which appear only once. The sample in question was CD4+ T cells from peripheral blood mononuclear cells, obtained after pregnancy. These receptors all stem from a female donor in good health, enrolled as a control in a pregnancy study. The CDR3 runs from the conserved cysteine through the conserved F or W. The D gene is left open where the match is weak. Not every row has a clone size; where given, it reads once, few, many or a size class.

NA	TRBV11-2	NA	13	TRBJ1-3	TGTGCCAGCAGTTTGGCTAGGAGAAACACCATATATTTT	CASSLARRNTIYF
NA	TRBV27	NA	13	TRBJ2-2	TGTGCCAGCAGTCGCCCTCTGAGCCCCGAGCTGTTTTTT	CASSRPLSPELFF
NA	TRBV19	NA	12	TRBJ1-2	TGTGCCAGTAGTATTTCAGGGTATGGCTACACCTTC	CASSISGYGYTF
TRBD1	TRBV6-5	NA	13	TRBJ1-6	TGTGCCAGCAGTTATAGGGGGGACAGTCCCTCCCTTTTT	CASSYRGDSPSLF
NA	TRBV7-9	once	16	TRBJ2-1	TGTGCCAGCAGCTTAGCGGCGGAGCGTCGCTACAATGAGCAGTTCTTC	CASSLAAERRYNEQFF
NA	TRBV28	NA	13	TRBJ1-1	TGTGCCAGCACCCTCGGGGCACAGGGTCGAGCTTTCTTT	CASTLGAQGRAFF
TRBD2	TRBV15	NA	15	TRBJ2-1	TGTGCCACCAGCAGAGAAGCGGGAGGGTACAATGAGCAGTTCTTC	CATSREAGGYNEQFF
NA	TRBV27	NA	14	TRBJ1-1	TGTGCCAGCAGTTTAATAGCCGGGAACACTGAAGCTTTCTTT	CASSLIAGNTEAFF
NA	TRBV11-3	NA	13	TRBJ2-5	TGTGCCAGCAGCCCCGGACAGAAAGAGACCCAGTACTTC	CASSPGQKETQYF
TRBD1	TRBV29-1	NA	14	TRBJ2-2	TGCAGCGCCGAACTTGGACAGGGCGGCGGGGAGCTGTTTTTT	CSAELGQGGGELFF
NA	TRBV18	once	13	TRBJ1-2	TGTGCCAGCTCGCCAGACAGTAACTATGGCTACACCTTC	CASSPDSNYGYTF
NA	TRBV5-4	NA	15	TRBJ2-5	TGTGCCAGCAGCTTGAGTGGGGCGCTCCAAGAGACCCAGTACTTC	CASSLSGALQETQYF
NA	TRBV4-2	few	14	TRBJ2-2	TGTGCCAGCAGCCAAGAAGCACGGACCGGGGAGCTGTTTTTT	CASSQEARTGELFF
NA	TRBV4-2	NA	15	TRBJ1-4	TGTGCCAGCAGCCAAGAAGGAGGGTCTAATGAAAAACTGTTTTTT	CASSQEGGSNEKLFF
NA	TRBV4-1	NA	14	TRBJ2-7	TGCGCCAGCAGCTCACACACCCCGCGGGACGAGCAGTACTTC	CASSSHTPRDEQYF
TRBD1	TRBV19	NA	14	TRBJ1-5	TGTGCCAGTAGTACCCGGACAGGGAAGCAGCCCCAGCATTTT	CASSTRTGKQPQHF
TRBD1	TRBV5-1	once	13	TRBJ1-2	TGCGCCAGCAGCAACCGGGACAGCTATGGCTACACCTTC	CASSNRDSYGYTF
TRBD1	TRBV5-1	NA	14	TRBJ2-7	TGCGCCAGCAGCCACCCCGGACAGGGCCCCGAGCAGTACTTC	CASSHPGQGPEQYF
NA	TRBV7-2	NA	13	TRBJ1-5	TGTGCCAGCAGCTTATCAGGTAATCAGCCCCAGCATTTT	CASSLSGNQPQHF
TRBD2	TRBV6-5	once	16	TRBJ2-1	TGTGCCAGCAGTTACACGCTTGTAGCGGGGGGGAATGAGCAGTTCTTC	CASSYTLVAGGNEQFF
NA	TRBV2	few	13	TRBJ2-2	TGTGCCAGCCGCAGGGATCGTGCGGGGGAGCTGTTTTTT	CASRRDRAGELFF
NA	TRBV9	NA	15	TRBJ1-5	TGTGCCAGCAACCAGGCAGGAAACAGTGATCAGCCCCAGCATTTT	CASNQAGNSDQPQHF
TRBD1	TRBV5-6	once	13	TRBJ1-1	TGTGCCAGCACAGAGGGGGCGCGGGTTGAAGCTTTCTTT	CASTEGARVEAFF
TRBD1	TRBV11-2	NA	14	TRBJ2-7	TGTGCCAGCAGCACCCGACAGGGACACTACGAGCAGTACTTC	CASSTRQGHYEQYF
TRBD1	TRBV30	NA	13	TRBJ1-5	TGTGCCTGGAGCCGGACAGGGGGGCAGCCCCAGCATTTT	CAWSRTGGQPQHF
TRBD1	TRBV19	once	15	TRBJ1-2	TGTGCCAGTAGTATGATGGGGACAGGGGACTATGGCTACACCTTC	CASSMMGTGDYGYTF
NA	TRBV5-1	once	13	TRBJ2-7	TGCGCCAGCAGCCGTAGGGACTTCTACGAGCAGTACTTC	CASSRRDFYEQYF
TRBD1	TRBV29-1	NA	13	TRBJ2-4	TGCAGCGTTCAGGGGGTCGAGGAAAACATTCAGTACTTC	CSVQGVEENIQYF
TRBD1	TRBV18	NA	13	TRBJ1-1	TGTGCCAGCTCACGGGACAGGAACACTGAAGCTTTCTTT	CASSRDRNTEAFF
NA	TRBV2	NA	12	TRBJ1-6	TGTGCCAGCAGGACAACAGGGAGCTCCCTCCACTTT	CASRTTGSSLHF
TRBD2	TRBV4-1	NA	17	TRBJ2-4	TGCGCCAGCAGCCAACCTTCTAGCGGGAGGGTCAAAAACATTCAGTACTTC	CASSQPSSGRVKNIQYF
NA	TRBV15	NA	16	TRBJ2-7	TGTGCCACCAGCAGAGGTCGCGGGCGTGACCCCTACGAGCAGTACTTC	CATSRGRGRDPYEQYF
TRBD1	TRBV6-5	NA	15	TRBJ1-1	TGTGCCAGCAGCCGGACAGGGGGCGTGGGCACTGAAGCTTTCTTT	CASSRTGGVGTEAFF
NA	TRBV6-7	once	20	TRBJ1-1	TGTGCCAGCAACCTTTGCTCAGCTTCGGAGGCTCCTATAAGTAACACTGAAGCTTTCTTT	CASNLCSASEAPISNTEAFF
NA	TRBV6-6	NA	12	TRBJ2-1	TGTGCCAGCAGACCTACTAGCAATGAGCAGTTCTTC	CASRPTSNEQFF
NA	TRBV6-5	NA	15	TRBJ2-1	TGTGCCAGCAGTTACGGCGGGATGACCTACAATGAGCAGTTCTTC	CASSYGGMTYNEQFF
TRBD1	TRBV2	NA	10	TRBJ2-7	TGTGCCAGCACAGGGGGCGAGCAGTACTTC	CASTGGEQYF
NA	TRBV19	NA	13	TRBJ1-1	TGTGCCAGTAGTCTGCAGCGGTACACTGAAGCTTTCTTT	CASSLQRYTEAFF
NA	TRBV28	NA	11	TRBJ1-4	TGTGCCAGCAGTCGAGGTGAAAAACTGTTTTTT	CASSRGEKLFF
NA	TRBV2	NA	13	TRBJ2-1	TGTGCCAGCAGTGAAGGTCCGTACAATGAGCAGTTCTTC	CASSEGPYNEQFF
NA	TRBV6-5	NA	15	TRBJ2-7	TGTGCCAGCAGTAAGCGGGGAAGGGGGTCCTACGAGCAGTACTTC	CASSKRGRGSYEQYF
TRBD1	TRBV18	NA	14	TRBJ1-5	TGTGCCAGCTCACCCGACAGGGAAATTCAGCCCCAGCATTTT	CASSPDREIQPQHF
TRBD2	TRBV25-1	NA	15	TRBJ2-1	TGTGCCAGCAGTGATAGCGGGAGGGCCGACAATGAGCAGTTCTTC	CASSDSGRADNEQFF
TRBD1	TRBV27	NA	15	TRBJ2-1	TGTGCCAGCAGCCCTCGGGACAGAGTTTACAATGAGCAGTTCTTC	CASSPRDRVYNEQFF
NA	TRBV7-2	NA	12	TRBJ1-2	TGTGCCAGCAGCACCGGGACACATGGCTACACCTTC	CASSTGTHGYTF
NA	TRBV28	NA	16	TRBJ1-2	TGTGCCAGCAGTCCCGGGGGTCTTGCCCTTCTCTATGGCTACACCTTC	CASSPGGLALLYGYTF
TRBD2	TRBV2	NA	15	TRBJ2-6	TGTGCCAGCAGGCGGGGGGGGTCTGGGGCCAACGTCCTGACTTTC	CASRRGGSGANVLTF